A selection of T cell receptor beta chains follows, all from one sample in a study of beta chain features in type 1 diabetes. Libraries were prepared by immunoSEQ multiplex PCR; TCRdb keeps only in-frame clonotypes and omits some of them. This table holds under 900,000 clones, 15% to 20% found once. Sequencing input: naive CD4+ T cells from blood. These receptor sequences come from a woman between 18 and 30 years old in good health. CDR3s include the opening cysteine and the closing phenylalanine or tryptophan. D genes are given only for firm matches. Where a row states a size, it is once, few, many or the class of an expanded clone; other rows omit it.

D: .; size: few; J: TRBJ2-6; V: TRBV5-1; DNA: TGCGCCAGTCAGGAAGGGGTGTCTGGGGCCAACGTCCTGACTTTC; CDR3: CASQEGVSGANVLTF
D: .; size: .; J: TRBJ2-7; V: TRBV19; DNA: TGTGCCAGTGTGGACAAGAGCTCCTACGAGCAGTACTTC; CDR3: CASVDKSSYEQYF
D: .; size: .; J: TRBJ2-3; V: TRBV7-3; DNA: TGTGCCAGCAGCTTAAAGGGCACAGATACGCAGTATTTT; CDR3: CASSLKGTDTQYF
D: .; size: .; J: TRBJ1-3; V: TRBV10-3; DNA: TGTGCCATCAGTGAAGAACAGAAAGGAAACACCATATATTTT; CDR3: CAISEEQKGNTIYF
D: .; size: few; J: TRBJ1-2; V: TRBV15; DNA: TGTGCCACCAGCAGAGCTGGGGACGGCTACACCTTC; CDR3: CATSRAGDGYTF
D: .; size: few; J: TRBJ2-7; V: TRBV7-8; DNA: TGTGCCAGCAGCTTAGCGACCTTGGGCGTCTACGAGCAGTACTTC; CDR3: CASSLATLGVYEQYF
D: .; size: few; J: TRBJ2-5; V: TRBV15; DNA: TGTGCCACCAGCAGAGATCTAACGGAGACCCAGTACTTC; CDR3: CATSRDLTETQYF
D: .; size: few; J: TRBJ2-5; V: TRBV7-3; DNA: TGTGCCAGCAGCTTAAGTTGGTCGGAGACCCAGTACTTC; CDR3: CASSLSWSETQYF
D: .; size: .; J: TRBJ2-3; V: TRBV5-1; DNA: TGCGCCAGCAGCCTATGGCCTTCCGCCGCAGATACGCAGTATTTT; CDR3: CASSLWPSAADTQYF
D: TRBD2; size: .; J: TRBJ2-5; V: TRBV10-3; DNA: TGTGCCATCAGTGAGTCGCGGCTAGCGGTCGGAGAGACCCAGTACTTC; CDR3: CAISESRLAVGETQYF
D: TRBD1; size: .; J: TRBJ1-4; V: TRBV5-4; DNA: TGTGCCAGCAGCTTGGGACAGGGGAGGAATGAAAAACTGTTTTTT; CDR3: CASSLGQGRNEKLFF
D: .; size: .; J: TRBJ2-7; V: TRBV9; DNA: TGTGCCAGCAGCGTAGCAGCGGAAGCTTCCGAGCAGTACTTC; CDR3: CASSVAAEASEQYF
D: TRBD1; size: .; J: TRBJ1-5; V: TRBV6-1; DNA: TGTGCCAGCAGTGTTACAGGGGTCAGTCCCAATCAGCCCCAGCATTTT; CDR3: CASSVTGVSPNQPQHF
D: TRBD1; size: .; J: TRBJ1-1; V: TRBV6-5; DNA: TGTGCCAGCAGTTCGTGGGACAGGGACACTGAAGCTTTCTTT; CDR3: CASSSWDRDTEAFF
D: TRBD1; size: .; J: TRBJ1-2; V: TRBV6-4; DNA: TGTGCCAGCAGTACAAATCCCGGGACAGCGATGTATGGCTACACCTTC; CDR3: CASSTNPGTAMYGYTF
D: .; size: .; J: TRBJ1-3; V: TRBV5-4; DNA: TGTGCCAGCAGCTTGGCGGGCTCTGGAAACACCATATATTTT; CDR3: CASSLAGSGNTIYF
D: .; size: few; J: TRBJ2-3; V: TRBV7-3; DNA: TGTGCCAGCAGCCGGACCGCCGGAAGCACAGATACGCAGTATTTT; CDR3: CASSRTAGSTDTQYF
D: .; size: few; J: TRBJ1-2; V: TRBV18; DNA: TGTGCCAGCTCACCACGGACAGCGGCCTCCTATGGCTACACCTTC; CDR3: CASSPRTAASYGYTF
D: .; size: few; J: TRBJ2-7; V: TRBV28; DNA: TGTGCCAGCAGTTTCTTACAGGGTAGGCCATACGAGCAGTACTTC; CDR3: CASSFLQGRPYEQYF
D: TRBD2; size: few; J: TRBJ2-1; V: TRBV25-1; DNA: TGTGCCAGCAGTGAATATTGGCGGGAGATAATCTTC; CDR3: CASSEYWREIIF
D: TRBD2; size: .; J: TRBJ2-1; V: TRBV9; DNA: TGTGCCAGCAGCTCTAGCGGGAGCTCCTACAATGAGCAGTTCTTC; CDR3: CASSSSGSSYNEQFF
D: .; size: .; J: TRBJ2-2; V: TRBV9; DNA: TGTGCCAGCAGCGTATTATTAGGAGGGGACACCGGGGAGCTGTTTTTT; CDR3: CASSVLLGGDTGELFF
D: .; size: .; J: TRBJ1-5; V: TRBV6-1; DNA: TGTGCCAGCAAGAACAGGGCTGATCAGCCCCAGCATTTT; CDR3: CASKNRADQPQHF
D: .; size: .; J: TRBJ2-5; V: TRBV27; DNA: TGTGCCAGCAGGAGACAAGGTCTGCGAGAGACCCAGTACTTC; CDR3: CASRRQGLRETQYF
D: TRBD1; size: few; J: TRBJ2-1; V: TRBV18; DNA: TGTGCCAGCTCACCACCCCAGGGGGCGAGGAATGAGCAGTTCTTC; CDR3: CASSPPQGARNEQFF
D: .; size: few; J: TRBJ2-1; V: TRBV28; DNA: TGTGCCAGCAGTCCAAGCCACGGAGGGGAGCAGTTCTTC; CDR3: CASSPSHGGEQFF
D: TRBD1; size: few; J: TRBJ1-1; V: TRBV28; DNA: TGTGCCAGCAGTCCCAGGACAGGGGTCACTGAAGCTTTCTTT; CDR3: CASSPRTGVTEAFF
D: .; size: few; J: TRBJ2-5; V: TRBV29-1; DNA: TGCAGCGTTGCGGGGGAAGAGACCCAGTACTTC; CDR3: CSVAGEETQYF
D: .; size: .; J: TRBJ1-2; V: TRBV2; DNA: TGTGCCACCATAAGTTGGGGGGCCCCCAACTATGGCTACACCTTC; CDR3: CATISWGAPNYGYTF
D: TRBD1; size: .; J: TRBJ1-2; V: TRBV25-1; DNA: TGTGCCAGCAGTGAAGGTGGGGCCGGGACAGGAAATGGCTACACCTTC; CDR3: CASSEGGAGTGNGYTF
D: .; size: few; J: TRBJ1-1; V: TRBV7-9; DNA: TGTGCCAGCAGCTTAGAATTGAACACTGAAGCTTTCTTT; CDR3: CASSLELNTEAFF
D: .; size: .; J: TRBJ2-5; V: TRBV7-3; DNA: TGTGCCAGCAGCTTAAAAGGCGACAGTTCGACCCAGTACTTC; CDR3: CASSLKGDSSTQYF
D: .; size: .; J: TRBJ2-1; V: TRBV18; DNA: TGTGCCAGCTCACCCTTCCCGACGCGCTATTCCTACAATGAGCAGTTCTTC; CDR3: CASSPFPTRYSYNEQFF
D: TRBD2; size: few; J: TRBJ2-3; V: TRBV9; DNA: TGTGCCAGCAGCGTACAAGCGGGGTTCACAGATACGCAGTATTTT; CDR3: CASSVQAGFTDTQYF
D: .; size: .; J: TRBJ1-4; V: TRBV15; DNA: TGTGCCACCAGCAGATTGGGTGAAAAACTGTTTTTT; CDR3: CATSRLGEKLFF
D: .; size: few; J: TRBJ2-7; V: TRBV27; DNA: TGTGCCAGCAGAGCAGGGGCCTACGAGCAGTACTTC; CDR3: CASRAGAYEQYF
D: .; size: .; J: TRBJ2-3; V: TRBV20-1; DNA: TGCAGTGCTTCGCCCACAGATACGCAGTATTTT; CDR3: CSASPTDTQYF
D: .; size: few; J: TRBJ2-5; V: TRBV5-1; DNA: TGCGCCAGCAGCTTAGGACAGACGTACCAAGAGACCCAGTACTTC; CDR3: CASSLGQTYQETQYF
D: TRBD2; size: .; J: TRBJ2-1; V: TRBV10-1; DNA: TGCGCCAGCAGTGAGCGGGGGGGCAACAATGAGCAGTTCTTC; CDR3: CASSERGGNNEQFF
D: TRBD2; size: .; J: TRBJ2-7; V: TRBV7-2; DNA: TGTGCCAGCAGCTTAGCGACTAGCGGGATAGATGTCTCCTACGAGCAGTACTTC; CDR3: CASSLATSGIDVSYEQYF
D: .; size: .; J: TRBJ2-1; V: TRBV7-9; DNA: TGTGCCAGCAGCTTAGTCCTTGATGAGCAGTTCTTC; CDR3: CASSLVLDEQFF
D: .; size: few; J: TRBJ2-3; V: TRBV7-9; DNA: TGTGCCAGCAGCAGGGGAGATACGCAGTATTTT; CDR3: CASSRGDTQYF
D: .; size: few; J: TRBJ2-1; V: TRBV2; DNA: TGTGCCAGCAGTGACGAGGGAGACCCGTACAATGAGCAGTTCTTC; CDR3: CASSDEGDPYNEQFF
D: TRBD1; size: few; J: TRBJ1-4; V: TRBV13; DNA: TGTGCCAGCAGGCATTATACGGGGACAGGGGGCTTCGGGAATGAAAAACTGTTTTTT; CDR3: CASRHYTGTGGFGNEKLFF
D: .; size: few; J: TRBJ2-2; V: TRBV19; DNA: TGTGCCAGTAGTATTGTCGGGGTAATGATCACCGGGGAGCTGTTTTTT; CDR3: CASSIVGVMITGELFF
D: TRBD2; size: .; J: TRBJ2-3; V: TRBV7-2; DNA: TGTGCCAGCAGCACGCACGGGACTAGGTTCTCCGATACGCAGTATTTT; CDR3: CASSTHGTRFSDTQYF
D: .; size: few; J: TRBJ1-1; V: TRBV28; DNA: TGTGCCAGCAGTTTGCGGAACACTGAAGCTTTCTTT; CDR3: CASSLRNTEAFF
D: .; size: .; J: TRBJ2-1; V: TRBV7-2; DNA: TGTGCCAGCAGCTTAAGGCGGCAGCATTACAATGAGCAGTTCTTC; CDR3: CASSLRRQHYNEQFF
D: .; size: .; J: TRBJ2-4; V: TRBV7-8; DNA: TGTGCCAGCAGCTTTCCCCCGACCTCGGACATTCAGTACTTC; CDR3: CASSFPPTSDIQYF
D: TRBD1; size: .; J: TRBJ2-3; V: TRBV11-2; DNA: TGTGCCAGCAGCTCAACAGGGGGAGAGGTGAATACGCAGTATTTT; CDR3: CASSSTGGEVNTQYF
D: .; size: .; J: TRBJ2-1; V: TRBV4-2; DNA: TGTGCCAACAGCCAAGATCGGCGCGCCAACAATGAGCAGTTCTTC; CDR3: CANSQDRRANNEQFF
D: TRBD1; size: .; J: TRBJ2-7; V: TRBV7-6; DNA: TGTGCCAGCAGCTTACAGGGACAGAACTACGAGCAGTACTTC; CDR3: CASSLQGQNYEQYF
D: .; size: few; J: TRBJ1-4; V: TRBV5-1; DNA: TGCGCCAGCAGCTACCAACCGAGTCTGGGAACTAATGAAAAACTGTTTTTT; CDR3: CASSYQPSLGTNEKLFF
D: TRBD2; size: few; J: TRBJ2-2; V: TRBV6-1; DNA: TGTGCCAGCAGTGACATTAGCTGGGGCGGGAGGGCAGCGAACACCGGGGAGCTGTTTTTT; CDR3: CASSDISWGGRAANTGELFF
D: .; size: .; J: TRBJ2-1; V: TRBV20-1; DNA: TGCAGTGCTAGGGTACTGGGGGAGCAGTTCTTC; CDR3: CSARVLGEQFF
D: .; size: .; J: TRBJ2-5; V: TRBV5-6; DNA: TGTGCCAGCAGCGGGGGTGTGACCCAGTACTTC; CDR3: CASSGGVTQYF
D: TRBD1; size: few; J: TRBJ1-3; V: TRBV7-6; DNA: TGTGCCAGCAGCTTAGCGCAGGGGGCTGGAAACACCATATATTTT; CDR3: CASSLAQGAGNTIYF
D: .; size: few; J: TRBJ1-1; V: TRBV27; DNA: TGTGCCAGCAGTCCCCTGCGTTCCCTGCCCCATGAAGCTTTCTTT; CDR3: CASSPLRSLPHEAFF
D: .; size: .; J: TRBJ2-1; V: TRBV10-3; DNA: TGTGCCATCAGTGAGTCCGCCTCTAGGGCGGCCAGCTCCTACAATGAGCAGTTCTTC; CDR3: CAISESASRAASSYNEQFF